This T cell receptor beta chain appears in the sequencing data of a study of T-cell memory formation after mild COVID-19. Study information: Largely, the TCR clusters proved donor specific.

The authors produced TCR alpha and TCR beta cDNA libraries with sample barcodes and UMIs by 5'RACE using constant-segment primers. MiXCR was run by TCRdb on the 5' RACE reads, yielding one entry per CDR3 protein. Here the sample spans 100,000 to 130,000 distinct CDR3 sequences, about an eighth being singletons. This clonotype was counted a few times. Its antigen is still unknown. Study results and caveats: From day 15 to 85, contracting clones were balanced between CD4 and CD8, whereas later expanders leaned toward CD4+. The finding that pre-infection memory included some responding clones suggested that cross-reactive memory joined.

This CDR3 is 14 amino acids long. Per germline, CDR1 SGHNT and CDR2 YYREEE (reference sequence). Deletions cut 3 bases from V and 0 bases from J, with 9 bases between. The V and J genes are TRBV5-4 and TRBJ1-1, with D tentatively TRBD1 (5 bases). Sequenced: PBMCs or a T cell subset sorted from them (not recorded which). The receptor was derived from a man aged 18 to 29 who had mild COVID-19 (a few samples of this study predate the infection). Cell type and time point are not known. The CDR3 spells CASSWAGMNTEAFF. Written as DNA, the CDR3 is TGTGCCAGCAGCTGGGCAGGGATGAACACTGAAGCTTTCTTT.